One sample yielded the 29 T cell receptor beta chains listed below, sequenced in a study of Graves' ophthalmopathy and Graves' hyperthyroidism. The sequenced template was RNA, covering the TCR beta CDR3 region. Amplification began with first-round RT-PCR using HTBI primers, then second-round multiplex PCR was performed. Using its own MiXCR run on the multiplex PCR reads, TCRdb lists one record per CDR3 protein. In the table there are about 210,000 distinct CDR3 sequences, about 32% of which are singletons. Sequencing used peripheral blood. The receptors shown here come from a man in his fifties with Graves' ophthalmopathy.

This clonotype was seen repeatedly, ten times or more. The chain links TRBV6-2 or TRBV6-3 to TRBJ1-5; possibly TRBD1 for D (5 bases). The V end lost 2 bases, the J end lost 7 bases, and 9 bases lay between the germline ends. From germline, CDR1 is MNHEY and CDR2 SVGEGT. There are 13 residues in the CDR3. CDR3 amino acids: CASSYVGGQPQHF. CDR3 DNA: TGTGCCAGCAGTTACGTGGGGGGGCAGCCCCAGCATTTT.

This clonotype was counted many times. The chain employs TRBV27 and TRBJ2-7; the D gene could be TRBD1 or TRBD2 (5 bases each). The length of the CDR3 is 14 residues. V was cut by 5 bases and J by 6 bases, with 17 bases left in between. The V gene's germline CDR1 is MNHEY and CDR2 SMNVEV (reference sequence). Here the CDR3 DNA reads TGTGCCAGCAGTGCACCGGGACGTGATCGCGAGCAGTACTTC. This sequence encodes CASSAPGRDREQYF.

This clonotype appeared many times. The rearrangement uses TRBV27 and TRBJ1-4, with TRBD1 matching over 11 bases. The V gene's germline CDR1 is MNHEY and CDR2 SMNVEV (reference sequence). The CDR3 consists of 14 residues. The junction had 4 bases not matched to a gene; V was cut back by 5 bases and J by 8 bases. DNA of the CDR3: TGTGCCAGCAGTCTCGGGACAGGGGGAGAAAAACTGTTTTTT. Its protein is CASSLGTGGEKLFF.

This clonotype was found many times. The rearrangement joins TRBV6-1 to TRBJ1-5; D ambiguous. Germline V gene data show CDR1 as MNHNS and CDR2 as SASEGT. The CDR3 runs to 15 residues. Trimming pared 8 bases from V and 0 bases from J, leaving 14 bases between. CDR3 residues: CASGARTYSNQPQHF. The DNA of the CDR3 is TGTGCCAGCGGCGCGCGTACTTATAGCAATCAGCCCCAGCATTTT.

This clonotype was detected ten times or more. This sequence joins TRBV6-2 or TRBV6-3 and TRBJ2-5; 7 positions agree with TRBD2. V lost 7 bases to trimming and J lost 4 bases; unmatched junction nucleotides: 9. Looked up from germline, CDR1 is MNHEY and CDR2 is SVGEGT. The CDR3 has 14 amino acids. Here the CDR3 reads CASKPGGSRETQYF. DNA for the CDR3: TGTGCCAGCAAGCCGGGGGGTTCGAGAGAGACCCAGTACTTC.

Many counts were recorded for this clonotype. The chain couples TRBV10-3 to TRBJ2-2; D is unclear. Germline CDR1 and CDR2: ENHRY and SYGVKD. V shed 8 bases and J shed 0 bases, with 10 bases lying between them. The CDR3 contains 14 residues. CDR3 region: CAISDLSNTGELFF. The CDR3 nucleotides read TGTGCCATCTCCGACCTTTCGAACACCGGGGAGCTGTTTTTT.

The chain uses TRBV12-3 or TRBV12-4 and TRBJ2-5; TRBD2 matches 14 bases. This CDR3 spans 16 amino acids. Trimming took 3 bases from V and 2 from J; bases not matched to a gene: 2. The CDR3 DNA is TGTGCCAGCAGTTTTGGACTAGCGGGGGGTCAAGAGACCCAGTACTTC. Its translation: CASSFGLAGGQETQYF.

In this sample, this clonotype is medium-sized. The chain carries TRBV6-2 or TRBV6-3 and TRBJ2-7; TRBD2 might be the D (5 bases). Trimming stripped 10 bases from V and 6 bases from J, with 13 bases between. Germline V gene sequence: CDR1 MNHEY, CDR2 SVGEGT. This CDR3 is 11 amino acids long. CDR3 DNA: TGTGCCACTGCCTTCGGAGGCGAGCAGTACTTC. Protein product: CATAFGGEQYF.

V and J are TRBV2 and TRBJ2-5; TRBD2 aligns across 9 bases. CDR3 size: 17 residues. The V gene end was trimmed by 0 bases and the J gene end by 5 bases; junction bases not matched to a gene: 10. Germline V gives CDR1 SNHLY, CDR2 FYNNEI. In DNA form, the CDR3 reads TGTGCCAGCAGTGAAGCGCAAGCGGGGGGTTTCTGGGAGACCCAGTACTTC. Protein sequence: CASSEAQAGGFWETQYF.

This clonotype was counted at least ten times. The chain carries TRBV11-2 and TRBJ2-7; D unclear. The CDR3 spans 13 residues. V lost 5 bases and J 4 bases, leaving 12 bases between the germline ends. Per germline, CDR1 SGHAT and CDR2 FQNNGV. CDR3 DNA: TGTGCCAGCAGCCCGTCGAGCCCTTACGAGCAGTACTTC. Its translation: CASSPSSPYEQYF.

The chain has TRBV6-1 and TRBJ1-1; D perhaps matches TRBD1 (5 bases). Deletions cut 6 bases from V and 12 bases from J, with 20 bases between. CDR3 size: 13 residues. In germline, CDR1 is MNHNS, CDR2 SASEGT. CDR3 nucleotides: TGTGCCAGCAGCTTCAGGGACGGCGGTGGGTCTTTCTTT. Translation gives CASSFRDGGGSFF.

The count of this clonotype is one. The chain joins TRBV12-3 or TRBV12-4 to TRBJ1-2; 8 bases align to TRBD1. CDR3 size: 14 residues. V gave up 6 bases and J gave up 5 bases; unmatched junction bases: 8. CDR3 amino acids: CASSRTGFGYGYTF. As DNA, the CDR3 is TGTGCCAGCAGCCGGACAGGGTTTGGGTATGGCTACACCTTC.

This clonotype has at least ten counts. CDR3 nucleotides: TGTGCCAGCAGCCTTCTAGCGGGACCCTCTGGGGCCAACGTCCTGACTTTC. It specifies CASSLLAGPSGANVLTF. The V and J genes are TRBV12-3 or TRBV12-4 and TRBJ2-6; 9 bases map to TRBD2. Trimming took 6 bases from V and 0 from J; bases not matched to a gene: 6. This CDR3 comprises 17 residues.

This clonotype has a count of ten or more. The chain recombines TRBV25-1 with TRBJ2-5, with 8 bases aligning to TRBD1. CDR3 length equals 15 residues. The germline CDR1 and CDR2 sequences are MGHDK and SYGVNS. The ends lost 1 base at V and 4 bases at J; junction bases unmatched: 5. The CDR3 spells CASSELGRGLETQYF. CDR3 coding DNA: TGTGCCAGCAGTGAATTGGGCAGGGGGCTAGAGACCCAGTACTTC. The variable domain in full, with the rest retrieved from reference TRBV25-1 and TRBJ2-5, is EADIYQTPRYLVIGTGKKITLECSQTMGHDKMYWYQQDPGMELHLIHYSYGVNSTEKGDLSSESTVSRIRTEHFPLTLESARPSHTSQYLCASSELGRGLETQYFGPGTRLLVL.

The chain combines TRBV12-3 or TRBV12-4 with TRBJ2-7; D is perhaps TRBD1 or TRBD2 (5 bases each). This CDR3 is 13 amino acids long. The ends were cut back, 3 bases at V and 6 bases at J, with 12 bases in the middle. The CDR3 loop is CASSLGVRGEQYF. The CDR3 bases are TGTGCCAGCAGTTTGGGAGTGAGGGGCGAGCAGTACTTC.

The genes are TRBV4-1 and TRBJ2-7; D unresolved. V was trimmed by 4 bases and J by 5 bases, leaving 12 bases between them. In germline, CDR1 is MGHRA, CDR2 YSYEKL. The CDR3 contains 13 residues. The CDR3 here is CASSLFQRDEQYF. CDR3 coding DNA: TGCGCCAGCAGCCTATTTCAGCGCGACGAGCAGTACTTC.

As concerns this clonotype: A single base separates this from a much larger clone, so it may be a read error. The chain links TRBV3-1 to TRBJ2-5; D remains ambiguous. Deletions cut 3 bases from V and 7 bases from J, with 18 bases between. CDR1 LGHDT and CDR2 YNNKEL come from the germline V gene (reference sequence). This CDR3 spans 15 amino acids. CDR3 loop: CASSHVEVGTATQYF. In nucleotides, the CDR3 is TGTGCCAGCAGCCACGTAGAGGTTGGCACGGCGACCCAGTACTTC.

This clonotype was detected many times. The rearrangement links TRBV28 to TRBJ2-2; D gene ambiguous. Trimming shortened V by 5 bases and J by 3 bases, and 16 bases separated the two germline ends. Germline V CDR1 and CDR2: MDHEN, SYDVKM. This CDR3 is 16 amino acids long. DNA for the CDR3: TGTGCCAGCAGTCCCACCCTAAGGGTAGACACCGGGGAGCTGTTTTTT. It translates to CASSPTLRVDTGELFF.

This clonotype was counted at least ten times. The chain recombines TRBV7-3 with TRBJ1-2; weak D call: TRBD1 (5 bases). The germline V and J ends were trimmed by 4 bases and 4 bases, with 13 bases remaining between them. This CDR3 spans 14 amino acids. Germline V gene data show CDR1 as SGHTA and CDR2 as FQGTGA. CDR3 sequence (DNA): TGTGCCAGCAGCTCAGGGTTGGCTGGCTATGGCTACACCTTC. It translates to CASSSGLAGYGYTF.

This clonotype was picked up many times. This sequence joins TRBV11-3 and TRBJ2-7, with D tentatively TRBD2 (5 bases). The CDR3 spans 15 residues. Between the trimmed V and J ends, which lost 3 bases and 3 bases, there was a span of 15 bases. Germline lookup yields CDR1 SGHNT and CDR2 YENEEA. In DNA, the CDR3 is TGTGCCAGCAGCTTCTCGTCAGAGGGATACTACGAGCAGTACTTC. Amino acid sequence: CASSFSSEGYYEQYF.

There are many counts of this clonotype. The chain is built from TRBV28 and TRBJ2-3; 10 bases are shared with TRBD2. The CDR3 spans 16 residues. The V gene's germline CDR1 is MDHEN and CDR2 SYDVKM. V shed 4 bases, J shed 4 bases, and the junction held 8 bases outside the gene matches. For the CDR3, the DNA is TGTGCCAGCAGTTCCCCTGCTAGCGGGGGCCCAGATACGCAGTATTTT. It yields the protein CASSSPASGGPDTQYF.

This clonotype showed up many times. The J gene is TRBJ2-7, the V gene TRBV28; unclear D gene. From germline, CDR1 is MDHEN and CDR2 SYDVKM. The CDR3 consists of 11 residues. V was pared by 7 bases and J by 7 bases, with 11 bases between. CDR3 bases: TGTGCCAGCACTAGGGCGAGGGAGCAGTACTTC. Encoded protein: CASTRAREQYF.

This clonotype was recorded at least ten times. V and J are TRBV6-5 and TRBJ1-5; D is undetermined. CDR1 and CDR2 (germline): MNHEY, SVGAGI. CDR3 length: 12 residues. With 4 bases removed from V and 5 bases from J, the gap between germline ends came to 6 bases. CDR3 in amino acids: CASSCEDQPQHF. In DNA form, the CDR3 reads TGTGCCAGCAGTTGCGAGGATCAGCCCCAGCATTTT.

This clonotype was found a few times. The chain has TRBV15 and TRBJ2-2; D gene unclear. The CDR3 length is 14 residues. The germline V gene has CDR1 LNHNV and CDR2 YYDKDF (reference sequence). The germline V and J ends were trimmed by 0 bases and 9 bases, with 11 bases remaining between them. The CDR3 loop reads CATSRDLQVRELFF. DNA for the CDR3: TGTGCCACCAGCAGAGATCTTCAGGTGCGGGAGCTGTTTTTT.

This chain links TRBV6-5 with TRBJ1-2; D remains unclear. The CDR3 spans 13 residues. Germline CDR1 MNHEY, CDR2 SVGAGI. Trimming left V 0 bases short and J 8 bases short, with 10 bases between. CDR3 residues: CASSYSASNGYTF. In nucleotides, the CDR3 is TGTGCCAGCAGTTACTCGGCGAGTAACGGCTACACCTTC.

The rearrangement joins TRBV28 to TRBJ1-2, with unresolved D. The V and J ends lost 3 bases and 8 bases respectively, with 13 bases between them. Germline V gene sequence: CDR1 MDHEN, CDR2 SYDVKM. The CDR3 runs 13 residues. CDR3 sequence (DNA): TGTGCCAGCAGTTTTGAGACATCATCAGGCTACACCTTC. Translation: CASSFETSSGYTF.

At least ten counts were recorded for this clonotype. The CDR3 DNA is TGTGCCAGCAGTTTAAGCGGGGTAGGGCAGCCCCAGCATTTT. Amino acid sequence: CASSLSGVGQPQHF. V usage is TRBV28 and J usage is TRBJ1-5; D not certain. Germline V gives CDR1 MDHEN, CDR2 SYDVKM. This CDR3 region has 14 residues. The V end lost 2 bases, the J end lost 7 bases, and 12 bases lay between the germline ends.

This clonotype showed up many times. The CDR3: CAARPPKLAGGPRETQYF. CDR3 in DNA: TGTGCCGCCCGCCCACCCAAACTAGCGGGAGGGCCTAGGGAGACCCAGTACTTC. The V gene is TRBV30, the J gene TRBJ2-5, with 13 bases aligning to TRBD2. This CDR3 spans 18 amino acids. V gave up 8 bases and J gave up 5 bases; unmatched junction bases: 20. The germline V gene encodes CDR1 GTSNPN and CDR2 SVGIG (reference sequence).

This clonotype has at least ten counts. This chain connects TRBV30 to TRBJ2-7; 9 bases match TRBD1. Trimming cost V 7 bases and J 3 bases; bases outside gene matches: 4. The CDR3 is 12 residues long. Germline CDR1 and CDR2: GTSNPN and SVGIG (reference sequence). CDR3 amino acids: CALGQGIYEQYF. In DNA, the CDR3 is TGTGCCTTGGGACAGGGTATCTACGAGCAGTACTTC.